This T cell receptor beta chain originates from a study of blood T cell repertoires in COVID-19. For the study at large: T cells, B-cell-depleted T cells, or PBMCs supplied cDNA or gDNA.

Germline trimming cut 6 bases from V and 7 bases from J; bases unmatched to any gene: 6. Looked up from germline, CDR1 is SNHLY and CDR2 is FYNNEI. The CDR3 runs 14 residues. Original handling: Nucleated cell counts were estimated from reference gene primer amplification. Generated by immunoSEQ multiplex PCR, the TCRdb table keeps only in-frame clones and is missing some. The DNA gave D and trimming, while V, J and clone size come from that table. The profile covers tens of thousands of clones, with around 75% appearing a single time and 25% taken by the ten largest. This chain uses TRBV2 with TRBJ2-1, with 10 nucleotides matching TRBD2. Sequenced input: peripheral blood. This sequence originates from a human donor in a cohort sampled during active COVID-19. The CDR3 region has the DNA TGTGCCAGCAGGTCTGGGACTAGCGAAAATGAGCAGTTCTTC. This codes for CASRSGTSENEQFF.